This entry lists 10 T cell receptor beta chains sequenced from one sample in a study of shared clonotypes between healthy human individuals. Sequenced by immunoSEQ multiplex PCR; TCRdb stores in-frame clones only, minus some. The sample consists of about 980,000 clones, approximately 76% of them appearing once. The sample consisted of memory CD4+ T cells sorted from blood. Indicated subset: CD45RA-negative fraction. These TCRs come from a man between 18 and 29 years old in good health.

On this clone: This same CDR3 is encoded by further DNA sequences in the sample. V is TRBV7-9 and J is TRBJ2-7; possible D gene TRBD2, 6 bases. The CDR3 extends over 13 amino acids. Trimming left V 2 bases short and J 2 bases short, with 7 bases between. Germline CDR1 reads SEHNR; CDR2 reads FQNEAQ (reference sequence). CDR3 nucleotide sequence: TGTGCCAGCAGCTTACCGGGAGCCTACGAGCAGTACTTC. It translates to CASSLPGAYEQYF.

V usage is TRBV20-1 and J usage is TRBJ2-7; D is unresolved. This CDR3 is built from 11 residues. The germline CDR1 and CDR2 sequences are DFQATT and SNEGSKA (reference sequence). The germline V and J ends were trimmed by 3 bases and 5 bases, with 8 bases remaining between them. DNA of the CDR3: TGCAGTGCTAGTGAACAGAACGAGCAGTACTTC. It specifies CSASEQNEQYF.

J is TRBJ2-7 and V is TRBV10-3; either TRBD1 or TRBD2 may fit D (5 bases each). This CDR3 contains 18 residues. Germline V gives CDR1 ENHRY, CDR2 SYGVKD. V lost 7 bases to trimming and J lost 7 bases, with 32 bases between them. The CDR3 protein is CAIKGQGRSSGSSVEQYF. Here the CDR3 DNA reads TGTGCCATCAAAGGCCAGGGACGTAGCAGCGGCTCTAGTGTGGAGCAGTACTTC.

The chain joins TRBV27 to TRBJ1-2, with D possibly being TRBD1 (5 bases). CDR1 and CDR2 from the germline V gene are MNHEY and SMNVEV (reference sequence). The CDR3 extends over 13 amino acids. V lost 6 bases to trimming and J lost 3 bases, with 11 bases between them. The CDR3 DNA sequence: TGTGCCAGCAGCCGGACCAGGGACTATGGCTACACCTTC. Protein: CASSRTRDYGYTF.

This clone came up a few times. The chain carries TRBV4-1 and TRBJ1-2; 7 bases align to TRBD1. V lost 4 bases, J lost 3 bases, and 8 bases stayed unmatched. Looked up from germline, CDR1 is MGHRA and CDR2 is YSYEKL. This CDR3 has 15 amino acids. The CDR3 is CASSRQGVVDYGYTF. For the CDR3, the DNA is TGCGCCAGCAGCCGCCAGGGGGTCGTCGACTATGGCTACACCTTC.

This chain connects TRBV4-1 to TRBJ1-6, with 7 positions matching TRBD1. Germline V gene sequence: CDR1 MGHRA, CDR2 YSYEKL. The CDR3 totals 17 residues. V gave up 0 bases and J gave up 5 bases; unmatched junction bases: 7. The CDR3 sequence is CASSQDPAGTDNSPLHF. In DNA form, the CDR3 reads TGCGCCAGCAGCCAAGACCCAGCCGGGACAGATAATTCACCCCTCCACTTT.

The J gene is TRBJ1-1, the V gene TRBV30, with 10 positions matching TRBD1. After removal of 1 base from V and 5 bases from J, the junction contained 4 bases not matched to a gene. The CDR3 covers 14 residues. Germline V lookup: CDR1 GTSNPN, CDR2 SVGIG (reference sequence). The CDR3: CAWSGGTGATEAFF. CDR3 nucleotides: TGTGCCTGGAGTGGGGGGACAGGGGCGACTGAAGCTTTCTTT.

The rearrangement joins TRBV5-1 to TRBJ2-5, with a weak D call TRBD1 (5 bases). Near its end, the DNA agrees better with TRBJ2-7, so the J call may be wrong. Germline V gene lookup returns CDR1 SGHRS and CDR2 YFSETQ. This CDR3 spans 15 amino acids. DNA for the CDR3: TGCGCCAGCAGCTTGGCCCCAGGGCCCTCCTACGAGCAGTACTTC. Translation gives CASSLAPGPSYEQYF.

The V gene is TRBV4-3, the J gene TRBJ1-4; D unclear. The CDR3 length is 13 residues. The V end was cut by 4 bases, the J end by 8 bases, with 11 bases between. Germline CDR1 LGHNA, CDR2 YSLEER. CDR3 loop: CASSLRGIEKLFF. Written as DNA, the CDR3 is TGCGCCAGCAGCCTTCGAGGTATCGAAAAACTGTTTTTT.

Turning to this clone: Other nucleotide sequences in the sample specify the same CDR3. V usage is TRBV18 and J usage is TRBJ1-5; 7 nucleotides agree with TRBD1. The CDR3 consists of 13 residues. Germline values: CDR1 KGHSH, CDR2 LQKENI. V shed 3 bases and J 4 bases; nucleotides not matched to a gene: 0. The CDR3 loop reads CASSPGQNQPQHF. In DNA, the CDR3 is TGTGCCAGCTCACCGGGACAGAATCAGCCCCAGCATTTT.